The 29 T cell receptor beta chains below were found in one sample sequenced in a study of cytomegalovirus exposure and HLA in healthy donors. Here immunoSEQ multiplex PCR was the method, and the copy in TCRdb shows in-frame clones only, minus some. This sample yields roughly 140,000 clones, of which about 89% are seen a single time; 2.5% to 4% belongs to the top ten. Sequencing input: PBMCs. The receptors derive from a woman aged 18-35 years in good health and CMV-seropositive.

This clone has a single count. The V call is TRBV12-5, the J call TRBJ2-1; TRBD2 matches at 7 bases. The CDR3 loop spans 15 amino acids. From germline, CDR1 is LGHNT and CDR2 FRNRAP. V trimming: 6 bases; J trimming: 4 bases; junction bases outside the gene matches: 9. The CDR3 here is CASGAGGGWYNEQFF. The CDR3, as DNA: TGTGCTAGTGGCGCGGGCGGGGGATGGTACAATGAGCAGTTCTTC.

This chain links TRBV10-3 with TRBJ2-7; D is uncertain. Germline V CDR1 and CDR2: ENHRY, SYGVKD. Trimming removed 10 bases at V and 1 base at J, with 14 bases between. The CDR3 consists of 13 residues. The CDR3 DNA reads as TGTGCCACCAAGGCTCAGGATTCCTACGAGCAGTACTTC. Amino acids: CATKAQDSYEQYF.

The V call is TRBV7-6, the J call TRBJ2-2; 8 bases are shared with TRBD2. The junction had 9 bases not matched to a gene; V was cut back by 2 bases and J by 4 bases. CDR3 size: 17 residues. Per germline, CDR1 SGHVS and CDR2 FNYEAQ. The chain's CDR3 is CASSLSIGRAGTGELFF. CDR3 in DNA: TGTGCCAGCAGCTTATCGATCGGGAGGGCCGGCACCGGGGAGCTGTTTTTT.

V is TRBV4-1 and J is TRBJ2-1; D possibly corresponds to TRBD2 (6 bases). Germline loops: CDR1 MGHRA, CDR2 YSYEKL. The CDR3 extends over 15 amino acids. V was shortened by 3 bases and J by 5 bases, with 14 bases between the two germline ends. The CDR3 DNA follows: TGCGCCAGCAGCCACGGACTAACCGAAAACAATGAGCAGTTCTTC. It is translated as CASSHGLTENNEQFF.

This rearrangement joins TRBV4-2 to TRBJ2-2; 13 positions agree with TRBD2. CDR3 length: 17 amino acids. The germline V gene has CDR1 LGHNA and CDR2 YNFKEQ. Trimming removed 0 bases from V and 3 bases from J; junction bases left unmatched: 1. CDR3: CASSQELAGGYTGELFF. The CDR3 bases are TGTGCCAGCAGCCAAGAACTAGCGGGAGGGTACACCGGGGAGCTGTTTTTT.

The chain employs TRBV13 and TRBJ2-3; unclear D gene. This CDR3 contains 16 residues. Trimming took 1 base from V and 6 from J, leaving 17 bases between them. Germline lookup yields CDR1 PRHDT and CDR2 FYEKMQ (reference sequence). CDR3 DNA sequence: TGTGCCAGCAGCTTAGTAACGAACTCAATCAGGGATACGCAGTATTTT. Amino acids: CASSLVTNSIRDTQYF.

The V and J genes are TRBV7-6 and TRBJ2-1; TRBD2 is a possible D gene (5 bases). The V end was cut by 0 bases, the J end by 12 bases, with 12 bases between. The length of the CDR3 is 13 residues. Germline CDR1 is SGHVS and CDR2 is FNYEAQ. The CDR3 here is CASSLAGARGQFF. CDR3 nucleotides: TGTGCCAGCAGCTTAGCGGGAGCCCGGGGGCAGTTCTTC.

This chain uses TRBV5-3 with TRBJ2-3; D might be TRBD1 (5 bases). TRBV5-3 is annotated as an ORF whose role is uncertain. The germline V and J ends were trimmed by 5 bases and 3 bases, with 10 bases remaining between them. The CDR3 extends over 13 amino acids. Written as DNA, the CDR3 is TGTGCCAGAAGTCTGACAGAGACAGATACGCAGTATTTT. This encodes CARSLTETDTQYF.

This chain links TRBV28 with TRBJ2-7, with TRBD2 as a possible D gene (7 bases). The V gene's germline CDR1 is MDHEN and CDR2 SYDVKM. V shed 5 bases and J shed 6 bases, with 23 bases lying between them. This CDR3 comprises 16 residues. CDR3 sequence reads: CASSLTAQGGEGEQYF. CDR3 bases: TGTGCCAGCAGTCTCACAGCACAGGGAGGGGAGGGCGAGCAGTACTTC.

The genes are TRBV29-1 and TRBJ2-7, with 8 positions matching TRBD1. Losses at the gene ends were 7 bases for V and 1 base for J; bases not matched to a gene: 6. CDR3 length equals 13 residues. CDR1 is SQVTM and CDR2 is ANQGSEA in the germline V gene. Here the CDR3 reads CSALRTGSYEQYF. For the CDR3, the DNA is TGCAGCGCCCTAAGGACAGGGTCCTACGAGCAGTACTTC.

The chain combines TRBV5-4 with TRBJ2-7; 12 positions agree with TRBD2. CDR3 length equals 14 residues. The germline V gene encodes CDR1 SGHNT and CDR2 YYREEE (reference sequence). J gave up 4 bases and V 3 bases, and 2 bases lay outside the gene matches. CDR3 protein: CASSSGTSGYEQYF. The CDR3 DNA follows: TGTGCCAGCAGCTCCGGGACTAGCGGGTACGAGCAGTACTTC.

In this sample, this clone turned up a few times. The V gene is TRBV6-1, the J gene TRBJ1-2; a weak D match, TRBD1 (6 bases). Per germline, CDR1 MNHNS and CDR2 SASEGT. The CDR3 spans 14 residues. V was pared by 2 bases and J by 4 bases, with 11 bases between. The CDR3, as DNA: TGTGCCAGCAGTGAATTGGGGGCGACCTATGGCTACACCTTC. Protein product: CASSELGATYGYTF.

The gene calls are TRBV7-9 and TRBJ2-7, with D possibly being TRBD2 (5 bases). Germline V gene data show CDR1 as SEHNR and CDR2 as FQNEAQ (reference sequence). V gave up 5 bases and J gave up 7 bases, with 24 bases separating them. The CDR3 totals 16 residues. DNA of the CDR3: TGTGCCAGCAGCCCCATCCGACGAGGGCGATGGGATGAGCAGTACTTC. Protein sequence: CASSPIRRGRWDEQYF.

CDR3 in amino acids: CASHPGTGSTDTQYF. In nucleotides, the CDR3 is TGTGCCAGCCACCCGGGGACAGGGAGCACAGATACGCAGTATTTT. The V gene is TRBV6-4, the J gene TRBJ2-3; 9 bases are shared with TRBD1. The CDR3 runs to 15 residues. The ends lost 8 bases at V and 0 bases at J; junction bases unmatched: 6. The V gene's germline CDR1 is MRHNA and CDR2 SNTAGT.

The CDR3, as DNA: TGTGCCAGCAGCCAGGAACAGGGGGCAGCTGGGGAAAAACTGTTTTTT. Amino acid sequence: CASSQEQGAAGEKLFF. The V and J genes are TRBV7-8 and TRBJ1-4, with 9 nucleotides matching TRBD1. Trimming took 5 bases from V and 8 from J; bases not matched to a gene: 12. The CDR3 length is 16 residues. The germline V gene encodes CDR1 SGHVS and CDR2 FQNEAQ.

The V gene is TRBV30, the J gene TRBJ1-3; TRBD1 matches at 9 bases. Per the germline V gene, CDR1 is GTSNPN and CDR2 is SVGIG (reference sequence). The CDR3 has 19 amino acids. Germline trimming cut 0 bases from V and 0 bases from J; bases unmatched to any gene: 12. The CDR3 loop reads CAWSVRTGDQLYSGNTIYF. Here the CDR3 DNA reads TGTGCCTGGAGTGTTCGGACAGGGGACCAACTCTACTCTGGAAACACCATATATTTT.

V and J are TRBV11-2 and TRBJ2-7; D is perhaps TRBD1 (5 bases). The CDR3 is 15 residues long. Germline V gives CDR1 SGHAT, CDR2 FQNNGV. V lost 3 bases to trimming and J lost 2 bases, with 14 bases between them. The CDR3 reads CASSLIRGRPYEQYF. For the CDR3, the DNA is TGTGCCAGCAGCTTGATAAGGGGCCGCCCCTACGAGCAGTACTTC.

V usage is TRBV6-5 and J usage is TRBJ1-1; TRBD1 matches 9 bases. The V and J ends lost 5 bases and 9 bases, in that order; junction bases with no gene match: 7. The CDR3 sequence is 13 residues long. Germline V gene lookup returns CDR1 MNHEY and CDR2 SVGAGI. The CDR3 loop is CASSPDRGAQAFF. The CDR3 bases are TGTGCCAGCAGTCCAGACAGGGGGGCTCAAGCTTTCTTT.

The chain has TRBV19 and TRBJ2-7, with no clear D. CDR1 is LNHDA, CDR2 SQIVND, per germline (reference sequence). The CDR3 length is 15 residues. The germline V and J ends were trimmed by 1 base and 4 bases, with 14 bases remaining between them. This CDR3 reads CASSIVDGVLYEQYF. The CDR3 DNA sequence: TGTGCCAGTAGTATAGTTGACGGAGTCCTATACGAGCAGTACTTC.

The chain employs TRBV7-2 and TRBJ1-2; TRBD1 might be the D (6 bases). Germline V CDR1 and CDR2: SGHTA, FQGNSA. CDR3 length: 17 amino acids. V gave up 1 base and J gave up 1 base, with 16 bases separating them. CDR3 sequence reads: CASSLDKRGGYNYGYTF. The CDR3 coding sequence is TGTGCCAGCAGCTTAGACAAAAGGGGGGGCTATAACTATGGCTACACCTTC.

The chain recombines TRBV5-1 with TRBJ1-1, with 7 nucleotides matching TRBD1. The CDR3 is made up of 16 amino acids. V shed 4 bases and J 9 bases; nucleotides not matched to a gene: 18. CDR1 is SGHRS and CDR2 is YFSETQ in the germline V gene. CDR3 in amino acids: CASSTDPQQGRGKAFF. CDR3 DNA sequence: TGCGCCAGCAGCACCGACCCCCAACAGGGGCGTGGGAAAGCTTTCTTT.

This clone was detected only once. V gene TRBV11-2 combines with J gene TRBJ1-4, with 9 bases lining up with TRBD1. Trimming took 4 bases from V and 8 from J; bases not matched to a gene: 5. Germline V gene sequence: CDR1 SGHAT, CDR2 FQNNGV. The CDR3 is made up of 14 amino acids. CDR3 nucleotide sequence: TGTGCCAGCAGCTCAGACAGGGGGAACGAAAAACTGTTTTTT. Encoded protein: CASSSDRGNEKLFF.

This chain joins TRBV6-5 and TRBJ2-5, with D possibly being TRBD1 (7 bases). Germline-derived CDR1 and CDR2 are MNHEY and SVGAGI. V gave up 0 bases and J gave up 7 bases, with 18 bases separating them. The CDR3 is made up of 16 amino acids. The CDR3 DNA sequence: TGTGCCAGCAGTTACTCTGGGACCAGGGGGGAGGCGACCCAGTACTTC. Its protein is CASSYSGTRGEATQYF.

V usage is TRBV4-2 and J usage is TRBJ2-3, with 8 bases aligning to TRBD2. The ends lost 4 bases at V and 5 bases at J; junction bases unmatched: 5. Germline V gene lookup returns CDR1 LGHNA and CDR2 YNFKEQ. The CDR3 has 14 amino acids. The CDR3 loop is CASSPKGTRDTQYF. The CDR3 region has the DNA TGTGCCAGCAGCCCTAAGGGGACTAGAGATACGCAGTATTTT.

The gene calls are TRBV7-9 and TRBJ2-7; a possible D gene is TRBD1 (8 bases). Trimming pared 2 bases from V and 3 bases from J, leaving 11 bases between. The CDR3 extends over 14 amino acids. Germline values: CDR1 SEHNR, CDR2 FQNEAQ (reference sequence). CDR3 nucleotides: TGTGCCAGCAGCTTAACAGGGGGGGTCTACGAGCAGTACTTC. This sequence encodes CASSLTGGVYEQYF.

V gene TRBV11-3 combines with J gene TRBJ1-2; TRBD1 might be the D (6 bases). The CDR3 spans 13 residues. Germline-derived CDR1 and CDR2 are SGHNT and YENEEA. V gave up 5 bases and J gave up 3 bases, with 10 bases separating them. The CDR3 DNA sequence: TGTGCCAGCAGCCCTGGACAGTACTATGGCTACACCTTC. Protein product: CASSPGQYYGYTF.

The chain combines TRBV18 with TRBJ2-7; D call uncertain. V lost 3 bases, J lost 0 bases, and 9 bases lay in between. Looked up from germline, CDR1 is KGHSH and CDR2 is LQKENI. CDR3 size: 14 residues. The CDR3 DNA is TGTGCCAGCTCACCGCCCGAGAGCTCCTACGAGCAGTACTTC. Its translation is CASSPPESSYEQYF.

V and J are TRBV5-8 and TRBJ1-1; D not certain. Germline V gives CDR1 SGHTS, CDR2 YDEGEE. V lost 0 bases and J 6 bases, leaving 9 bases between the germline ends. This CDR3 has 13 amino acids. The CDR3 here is CASSLGRGSEAFF. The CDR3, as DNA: TGTGCCAGCAGCTTGGGACGGGGATCTGAAGCTTTCTTT.

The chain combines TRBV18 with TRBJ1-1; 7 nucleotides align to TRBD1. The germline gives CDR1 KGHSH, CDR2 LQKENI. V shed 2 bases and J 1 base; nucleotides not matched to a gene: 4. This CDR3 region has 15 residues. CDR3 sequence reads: CASSPNRGPNTEAFF. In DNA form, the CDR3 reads TGTGCCAGCTCACCAAATAGGGGGCCGAACACTGAAGCTTTCTTT.